One T cell receptor beta chain is described in this entry. With 60 Vbeta and 13 Jbeta primers, the PCR was carried out. Libraries were prepared by immunoSEQ multiplex PCR; TCRdb keeps only in-frame clonotypes and omits some of them. This sample has some 150,000 clones, with roughly 77% found just once. These data come from a study of cytomegalovirus exposure and HLA in healthy donors. The CDR3 runs 12 residues. Trimming shortened V by 9 bases and J by 8 bases, and 13 bases separated the two germline ends. CDR1 MNHNY and CDR2 SVGAGI come from the germline V gene (reference sequence). This receptor was obtained from a human donor in good health. Sequencing input: PBMCs. This chain uses TRBV6-6 with TRBJ1-4, with D possibly being TRBD1 (5 bases). CDR3 DNA: TGTGCCAGTGGTCGGGCAGGGGAAAAACTGTTTTTT. Protein sequence: CASGRAGEKLFF.